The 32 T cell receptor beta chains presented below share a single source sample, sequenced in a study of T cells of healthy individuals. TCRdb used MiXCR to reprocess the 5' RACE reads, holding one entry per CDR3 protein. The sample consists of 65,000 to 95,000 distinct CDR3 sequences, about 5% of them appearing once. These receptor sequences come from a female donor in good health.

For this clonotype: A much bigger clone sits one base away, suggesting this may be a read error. The CDR3 sequence is CASSFVDRDTGELFF. The CDR3 nucleotides are TGTGCCAGCAGCTTTGTTGACAGAGACACCGGGGAGCTGTTTTTT. The chain is built from TRBV12-1 and TRBJ2-2; the table gives TRBD1 as D, unverified against the DNA. TRBV12-1 is a pseudogene. CDR3 length: 15 amino acids.

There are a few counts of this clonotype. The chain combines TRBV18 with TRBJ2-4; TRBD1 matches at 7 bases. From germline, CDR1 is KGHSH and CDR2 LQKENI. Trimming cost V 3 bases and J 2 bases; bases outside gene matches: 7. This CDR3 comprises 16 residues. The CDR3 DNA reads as TGTGCCAGCTCACCGTGGCAGGGGGAAACCAAAAACATTCAGTACTTC. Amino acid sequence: CASSPWQGETKNIQYF.

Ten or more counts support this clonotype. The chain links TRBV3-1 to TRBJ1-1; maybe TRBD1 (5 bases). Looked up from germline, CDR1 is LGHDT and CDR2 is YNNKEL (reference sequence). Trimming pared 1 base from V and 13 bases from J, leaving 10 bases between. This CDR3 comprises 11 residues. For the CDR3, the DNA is TGTGCCAGCAGCCAAGGCAGGGAGGATTTCTTT. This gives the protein CASSQGREDFF.

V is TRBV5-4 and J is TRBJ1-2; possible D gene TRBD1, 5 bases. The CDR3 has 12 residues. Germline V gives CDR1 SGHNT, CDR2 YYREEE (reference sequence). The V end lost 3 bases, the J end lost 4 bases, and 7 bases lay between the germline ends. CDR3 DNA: TGTGCCAGCAGCTCAGGGACCTATGGCTACACCTTC. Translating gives CASSSGTYGYTF.

The CDR3 nucleotides read TGCAGTGCTACGCGGGACACGGGGGCAGCTTTCTTT. Encoded protein: CSATRDTGAAFF. The V and J genes are TRBV20-1 and TRBJ1-1; TRBD1 might be the D (6 bases). V gave up 4 bases and J gave up 10 bases, with 16 bases separating them. This CDR3 spans 12 amino acids. The V gene's germline CDR1 is DFQATT and CDR2 SNEGSKA (reference sequence).

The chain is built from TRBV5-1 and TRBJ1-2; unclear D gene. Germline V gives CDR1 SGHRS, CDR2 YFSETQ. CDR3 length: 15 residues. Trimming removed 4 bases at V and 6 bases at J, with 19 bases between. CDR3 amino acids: CASSKEGQLSHGYTF. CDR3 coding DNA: TGCGCCAGCAGCAAGGAAGGCCAGCTCTCTCATGGCTACACCTTC.

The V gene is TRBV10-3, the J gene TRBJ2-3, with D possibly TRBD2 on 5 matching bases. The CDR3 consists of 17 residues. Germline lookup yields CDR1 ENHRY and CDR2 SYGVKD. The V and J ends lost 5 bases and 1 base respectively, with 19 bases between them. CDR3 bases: TGTGCCATCAGTCCTTTACCGTCAAGCGGCCGCACAGATACGCAGTATTTT. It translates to CAISPLPSSGRTDTQYF.

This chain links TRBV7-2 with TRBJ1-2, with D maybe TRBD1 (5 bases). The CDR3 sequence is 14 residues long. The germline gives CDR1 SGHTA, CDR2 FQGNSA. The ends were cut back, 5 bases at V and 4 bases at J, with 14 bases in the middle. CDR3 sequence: CASSPGPTAYGYTF. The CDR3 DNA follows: TGTGCCAGCAGCCCAGGCCCGACAGCCTATGGCTACACCTTC. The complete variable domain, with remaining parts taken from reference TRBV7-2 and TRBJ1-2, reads GAGVSQSPSNKVTEKGKDVELRCDPISGHTALYWYRQSLGQGLEFLIYFQGNSAPDKSGLPSDRFSAERTGGSVSTLTIQRTQQEDSAVYLCASSPGPTAYGYTFGSGTRLTVV.

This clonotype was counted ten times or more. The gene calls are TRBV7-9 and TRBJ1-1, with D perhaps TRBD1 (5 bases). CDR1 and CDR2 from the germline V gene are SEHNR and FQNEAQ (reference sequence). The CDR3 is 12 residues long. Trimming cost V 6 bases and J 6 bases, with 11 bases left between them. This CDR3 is CASRTAGPEAFF. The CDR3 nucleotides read TGTGCCAGCAGAACAGCAGGGCCTGAAGCTTTCTTT.

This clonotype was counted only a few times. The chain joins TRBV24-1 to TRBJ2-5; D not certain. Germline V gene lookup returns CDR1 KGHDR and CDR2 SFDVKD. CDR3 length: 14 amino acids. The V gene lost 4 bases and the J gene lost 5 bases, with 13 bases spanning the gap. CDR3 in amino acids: CATSDLDGWETQYF. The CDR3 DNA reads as TGTGCCACCAGTGACCTGGACGGGTGGGAGACCCAGTACTTC.

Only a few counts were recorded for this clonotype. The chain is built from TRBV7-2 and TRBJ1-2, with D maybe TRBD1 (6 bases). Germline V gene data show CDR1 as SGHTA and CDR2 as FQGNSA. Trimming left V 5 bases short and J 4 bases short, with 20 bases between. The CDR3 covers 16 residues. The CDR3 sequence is CASSPRGAESGYGYTF. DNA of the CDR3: TGTGCCAGCAGCCCACGGGGGGCTGAATCCGGCTATGGCTACACCTTC.

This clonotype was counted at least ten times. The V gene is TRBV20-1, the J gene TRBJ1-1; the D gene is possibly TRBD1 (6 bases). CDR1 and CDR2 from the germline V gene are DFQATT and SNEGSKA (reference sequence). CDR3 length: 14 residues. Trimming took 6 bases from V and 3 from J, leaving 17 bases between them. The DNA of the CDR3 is TGCAGTGCCCATTCAAACAGGGCGCACACTGAAGCTTTCTTT. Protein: CSAHSNRAHTEAFF.

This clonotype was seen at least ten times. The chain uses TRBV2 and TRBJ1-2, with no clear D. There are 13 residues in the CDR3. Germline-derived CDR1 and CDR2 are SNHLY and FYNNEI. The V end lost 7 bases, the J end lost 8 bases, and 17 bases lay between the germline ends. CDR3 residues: CASTPLAPSGYTF. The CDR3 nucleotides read TGTGCCAGCACCCCTCTTGCCCCATCAGGCTACACCTTC.

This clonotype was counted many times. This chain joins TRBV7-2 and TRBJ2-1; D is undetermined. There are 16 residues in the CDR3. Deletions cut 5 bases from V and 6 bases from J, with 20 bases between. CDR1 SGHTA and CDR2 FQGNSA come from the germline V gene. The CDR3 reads CASSPQLQVIGNEQFF. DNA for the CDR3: TGTGCCAGCAGCCCGCAGTTGCAGGTTATTGGCAATGAGCAGTTCTTC.

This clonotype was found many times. The CDR3 DNA follows: TGCAGCGTTGAAGGGCGAGGGGCACTATACAATGAGCAGTTCTTC. This sequence encodes CSVEGRGALYNEQFF. V is TRBV29-1 and J is TRBJ2-1; D tentatively reads TRBD1 or TRBD2 (5 bases each). This CDR3 has 15 residues. V lost 1 base, J lost 4 bases, and 14 bases lay in between. From germline, CDR1 is SQVTM and CDR2 ANQGSEA.

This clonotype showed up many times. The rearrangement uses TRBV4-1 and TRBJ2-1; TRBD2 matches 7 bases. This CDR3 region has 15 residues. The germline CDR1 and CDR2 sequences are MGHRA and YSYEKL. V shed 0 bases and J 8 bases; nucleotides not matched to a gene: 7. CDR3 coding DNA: TGCGCCAGCAGCCAAGATGGACTAGGGGTCGATGAGCAGTTCTTC. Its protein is CASSQDGLGVDEQFF.

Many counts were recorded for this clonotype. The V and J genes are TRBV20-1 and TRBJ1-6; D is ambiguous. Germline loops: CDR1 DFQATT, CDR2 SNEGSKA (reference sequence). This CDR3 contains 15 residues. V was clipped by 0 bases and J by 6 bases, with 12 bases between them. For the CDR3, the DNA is TGCAGTGCTAGAGATTCCGGAGGTTCTAATTCACCCCTCCACTTT. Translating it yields CSARDSGGSNSPLHF.

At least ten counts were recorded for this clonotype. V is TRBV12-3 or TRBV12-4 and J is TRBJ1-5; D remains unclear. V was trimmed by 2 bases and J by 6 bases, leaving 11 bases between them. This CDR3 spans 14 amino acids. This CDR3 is CASSLTGLSQPQHF. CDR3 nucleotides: TGTGCCAGCAGTTTAACTGGGCTTAGTCAGCCCCAGCATTTT.

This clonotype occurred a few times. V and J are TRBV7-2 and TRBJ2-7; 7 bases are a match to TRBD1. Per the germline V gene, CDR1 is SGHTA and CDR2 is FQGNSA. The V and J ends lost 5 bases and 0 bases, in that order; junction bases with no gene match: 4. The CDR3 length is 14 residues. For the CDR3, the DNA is TGTGCCAGCAGCCCATGGGACAGCTCCTACGAGCAGTACTTC. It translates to CASSPWDSSYEQYF.

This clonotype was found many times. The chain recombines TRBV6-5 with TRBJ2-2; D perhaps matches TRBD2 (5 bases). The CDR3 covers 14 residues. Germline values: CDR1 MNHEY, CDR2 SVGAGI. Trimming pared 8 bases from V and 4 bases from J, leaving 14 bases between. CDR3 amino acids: CASAERWSTGELFF. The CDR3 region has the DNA TGTGCCAGCGCTGAGCGGTGGAGCACCGGGGAGCTGTTTTTT.

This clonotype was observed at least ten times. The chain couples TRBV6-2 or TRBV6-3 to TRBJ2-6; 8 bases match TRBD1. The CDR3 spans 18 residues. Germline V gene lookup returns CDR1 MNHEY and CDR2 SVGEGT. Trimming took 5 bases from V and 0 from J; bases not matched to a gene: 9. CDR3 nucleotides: TGTGCCAGCAGTGCGGGGACAGGATCTTTCTCTGGGGCCAACGTCCTGACTTTC. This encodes CASSAGTGSFSGANVLTF.

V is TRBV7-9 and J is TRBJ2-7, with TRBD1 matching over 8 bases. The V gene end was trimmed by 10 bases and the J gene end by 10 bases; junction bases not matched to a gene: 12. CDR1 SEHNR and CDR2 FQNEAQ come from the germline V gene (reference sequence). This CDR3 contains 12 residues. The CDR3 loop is CAITGTGPFQYF. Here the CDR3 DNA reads TGTGCCATTACCGGGACAGGCCCTTTTCAGTACTTC.

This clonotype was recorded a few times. The CDR3 nucleotides are TGTGCCAGCAGTTCCACCCTGACGGACACCGGCCCTCTGAACACTGAAGCTTTCTTT. Its protein is CASSSTLTDTGPLNTEAFF. The chain is built from TRBV7-9 and TRBJ1-1, with D maybe TRBD1 (5 bases). V was trimmed by 6 bases and J by 0 bases, leaving 26 bases between them. CDR3 length equals 19 residues. The germline gives CDR1 SEHNR, CDR2 FQNEAQ (reference sequence).

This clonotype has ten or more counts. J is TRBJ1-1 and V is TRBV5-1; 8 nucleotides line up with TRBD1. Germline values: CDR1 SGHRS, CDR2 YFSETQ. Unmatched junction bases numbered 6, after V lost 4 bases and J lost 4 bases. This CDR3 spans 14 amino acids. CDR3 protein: CASSPGQGITEAFF. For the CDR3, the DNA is TGCGCCAGCAGCCCAGGACAGGGAATCACTGAAGCTTTCTTT.

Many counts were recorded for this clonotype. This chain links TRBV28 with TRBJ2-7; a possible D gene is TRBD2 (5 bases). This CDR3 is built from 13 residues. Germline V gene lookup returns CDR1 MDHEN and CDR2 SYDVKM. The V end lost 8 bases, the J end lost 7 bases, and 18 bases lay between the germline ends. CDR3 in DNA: TGTGCCAGCGGCCAAGGGAGTCGGACGGAGCAGTACTTC. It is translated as CASGQGSRTEQYF.

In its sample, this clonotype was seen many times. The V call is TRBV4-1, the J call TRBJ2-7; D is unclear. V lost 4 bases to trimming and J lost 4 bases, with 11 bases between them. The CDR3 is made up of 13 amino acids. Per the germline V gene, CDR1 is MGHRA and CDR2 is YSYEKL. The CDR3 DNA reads TGCGCCAGCAGCCCGAAGGATCTATACGAGCAGTACTTC. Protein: CASSPKDLYEQYF.

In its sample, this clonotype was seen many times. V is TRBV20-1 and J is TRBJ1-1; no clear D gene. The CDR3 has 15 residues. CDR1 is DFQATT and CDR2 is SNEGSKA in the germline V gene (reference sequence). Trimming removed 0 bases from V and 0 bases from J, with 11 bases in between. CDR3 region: CSARELTTVNTEAFF. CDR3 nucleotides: TGCAGTGCTAGAGAGTTAACAACGGTGAACACTGAAGCTTTCTTT.

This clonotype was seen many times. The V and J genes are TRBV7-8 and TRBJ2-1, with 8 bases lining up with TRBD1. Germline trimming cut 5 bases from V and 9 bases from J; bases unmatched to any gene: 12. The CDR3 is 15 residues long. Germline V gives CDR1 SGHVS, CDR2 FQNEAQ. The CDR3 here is CASSPDRASIGEQFF. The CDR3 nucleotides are TGTGCCAGCAGCCCGGACAGGGCGAGTATTGGTGAGCAGTTCTTC.

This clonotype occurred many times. As DNA, the CDR3 is TGTGCCAGCAGCTTAGATCTAGGGTACTATGGCTACACCTTC. Translation gives CASSLDLGYYGYTF. The V and J genes are TRBV7-8 and TRBJ1-2; D remains unclear. Germline lookup yields CDR1 SGHVS and CDR2 FQNEAQ. Trimming pared 1 base from V and 3 bases from J, leaving 9 bases between. The CDR3 totals 14 residues.

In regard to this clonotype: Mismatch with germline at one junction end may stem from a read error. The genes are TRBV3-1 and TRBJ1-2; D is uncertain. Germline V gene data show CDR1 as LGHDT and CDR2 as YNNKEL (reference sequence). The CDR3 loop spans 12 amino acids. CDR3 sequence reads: CASSHEGDGNTF. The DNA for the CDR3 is TGTGCCAGCAGCCATGAGGGAGATGGCAACACCTTC.

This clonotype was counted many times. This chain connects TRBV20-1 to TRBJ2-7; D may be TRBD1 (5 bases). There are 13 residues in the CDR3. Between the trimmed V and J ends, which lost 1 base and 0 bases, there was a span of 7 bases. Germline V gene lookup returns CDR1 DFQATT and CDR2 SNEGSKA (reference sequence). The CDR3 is CSARVDSSYEQYF. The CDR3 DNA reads TGCAGTGCTAGAGTCGACAGCTCCTACGAGCAGTACTTC.

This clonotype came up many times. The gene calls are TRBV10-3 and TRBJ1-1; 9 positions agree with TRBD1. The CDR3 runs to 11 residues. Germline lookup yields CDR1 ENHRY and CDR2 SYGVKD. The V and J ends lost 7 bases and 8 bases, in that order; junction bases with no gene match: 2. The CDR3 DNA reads TGTGCCATCAAGGGGACAGGGGAAGCTTTCTTT. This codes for CAIKGTGEAFF.